A single sample is the source of the 23 T cell receptor beta chains below, sequenced in a study of cytomegalovirus exposure and HLA in healthy donors. In the PCR, 60 Vbeta and 13 Jbeta primers were used. Sequencing was performed with immunoSEQ multiplex PCR; in TCRdb, only in-frame clones are kept and a portion is missing. The sample contains about 130,000 clones, roughly 80% of which appear only once. Source material: PBMCs. The receptors originated from a man aged 30 to 45 in good health and CMV-seropositive.

The V and J genes are TRBV7-8 and TRBJ1-6, with 8 bases aligning to TRBD1. CDR3 length: 15 residues. V dropped 3 bases and J dropped 8; count of bases not matched to a gene: 6. Germline V CDR1 and CDR2: SGHVS, FQNEAQ. CDR3 DNA: TGTGCCAGCAGCTTCGGAGACAGGGGCCATTCACCCCTCCACTTT. It translates to CASSFGDRGHSPLHF.

The chain joins TRBV27 to TRBJ2-7; 7 positions match TRBD2. This CDR3 comprises 13 residues. Germline V gives CDR1 MNHEY, CDR2 SMNVEV (reference sequence). The V and J ends lost 3 bases and 5 bases, in that order; junction bases with no gene match: 4. In DNA, the CDR3 is TGTGCCAGCAGTTTGGGGGGGACCCACGAGCAGTACTTC. Its translation: CASSLGGTHEQYF.

This rearrangement joins TRBV6-4 to TRBJ2-1, with 8 bases matching TRBD1. The germline V gene encodes CDR1 MRHNA and CDR2 SNTAGT. This CDR3 region has 15 residues. The J segment lost 0 bases and the V segment lost 6 bases, leaving 4 bases of the junction unmatched. The CDR3, as DNA: TGTGCCAGCAGGATTACAGGGGGCTCCTACAATGAGCAGTTCTTC. This encodes CASRITGGSYNEQFF.

The J gene is TRBJ1-2, the V gene TRBV5-1, with TRBD1 identical over 10 bases. Germline values: CDR1 SGHRS, CDR2 YFSETQ. V lost 0 bases to trimming and J lost 8 bases; unmatched junction nucleotides: 16. The CDR3 runs 18 residues. The CDR3 loop reads CASSLGGTGAYSGGGYTF. The CDR3 DNA reads TGCGCCAGCAGCTTGGGCGGGACAGGGGCCTATTCCGGGGGCGGCTACACCTTC.

V and J are TRBV10-3 and TRBJ1-6; D not resolved. Germline loops: CDR1 ENHRY, CDR2 SYGVKD. Trimming stripped 3 bases from V and 7 bases from J, with 10 bases between. The length of the CDR3 is 14 residues. In nucleotides, the CDR3 is TGTGCCATCAGTGATGCCGGGGTAAATTCACCCCTCCACTTT. Translation gives CAISDAGVNSPLHF.

This clone was observed a single time. This chain links TRBV19 with TRBJ2-1; 8 bases are shared with TRBD1. Germline CDR1 LNHDA, CDR2 SQIVND (reference sequence). The CDR3 length is 15 residues. The ends lost 5 bases at V and 1 base at J; junction bases unmatched: 4. The CDR3 sequence: CASSADRESYNEQFF. The CDR3 DNA reads TGTGCCAGTAGTGCGGACAGGGAATCCTACAATGAGCAGTTCTTC.

This chain uses TRBV6-5 with TRBJ2-5; 9 bases are a match to TRBD2. Trimming took 6 bases from V and 4 from J; bases not matched to a gene: 9. Germline CDR1 reads MNHEY; CDR2 reads SVGAGI. CDR3 length equals 15 residues. CDR3 residues: CASSPQTSGSETQYF. In DNA, the CDR3 is TGTGCCAGCAGCCCCCAGACTAGCGGCTCAGAGACCCAGTACTTC.

The chain links TRBV30 to TRBJ1-4, with TRBD1 as a possible D gene (5 bases). Trimming took 1 base from V and 0 from J, leaving 12 bases between them. The CDR3 has 16 residues. Germline CDR1 is GTSNPN and CDR2 is SVGIG (reference sequence). The CDR3 reads CAWSGGQGATNEKLFF. In DNA form, the CDR3 reads TGTGCCTGGAGTGGCGGACAAGGGGCAACTAATGAAAAACTGTTTTTT.

This clone was picked up a small number of times. The chain is built from TRBV5-1 and TRBJ2-5, with 7 positions matching TRBD1. The length of the CDR3 is 13 residues. Trimming at V came to 7 bases and at J to 4 bases, leaving 7 bases not matched to a gene. Germline CDR1 SGHRS, CDR2 YFSETQ. The CDR3 region is CASFDRVGETQYF. CDR3 sequence (DNA): TGCGCCAGCTTCGACAGGGTCGGAGAGACCCAGTACTTC.

The sample holds a few counts of this clone. The chain carries TRBV25-1 and TRBJ2-3; D not certain. Germline assignment: CDR1 MGHDK and CDR2 SYGVNS. The CDR3 loop spans 11 amino acids. V was pared by 6 bases and J by 2 bases, with 3 bases between. CDR3 region: CASSNTDTQYF. DNA for the CDR3: TGTGCCAGCAGCAACACAGATACGCAGTATTTT.

The sample holds one count of this clone. The genes are TRBV28 and TRBJ1-2, with D possibly TRBD1 on 6 matching bases. CDR3 size: 13 residues. CDR1 and CDR2 from the germline V gene are MDHEN and SYDVKM. V was shortened by 2 bases and J by 6 bases, with 10 bases between the two germline ends. The CDR3, as DNA: TGTGCCAGCAGTTTACACAGGGTCAATGGCTACACCTTC. Residues: CASSLHRVNGYTF.

This rearrangement joins TRBV6-1 to TRBJ2-5, with TRBD2 as a possible D gene (6 bases). V was pared by 4 bases and J by 5 bases, with 17 bases between. CDR1 and CDR2 from the germline V gene are MNHNS and SASEGT. The CDR3 totals 15 residues. The CDR3 region is CASSVNPGGVETQYF. For the CDR3, the DNA is TGTGCCAGCAGTGTTAACCCCGGAGGGGTGGAGACCCAGTACTTC.

This sequence joins TRBV19 and TRBJ1-4; 8 bases are a match to TRBD1. CDR1 is LNHDA, CDR2 SQIVND, per germline (reference sequence). The CDR3 consists of 15 residues. The trim removed 5 bases at V and 5 bases at J, leaving 7 bases unmatched. CDR3 sequence: CASSSPGQVNEKLFF. As DNA, the CDR3 is TGTGCCAGTAGTTCCCCGGGACAGGTCAATGAAAAACTGTTTTTT.

The chain couples TRBV6-5 to TRBJ2-4, with TRBD1 identical over 7 bases. V lost 0 bases and J lost 12; bases outside the gene matches: 14. The CDR3 is made up of 16 amino acids. CDR1 is MNHEY, CDR2 SVGAGI, per germline. CDR3 in amino acids: CASSYSSRGDRDSQYF. The CDR3 nucleotides are TGTGCCAGCAGTTACTCGAGCAGGGGCGATAGGGACAGTCAGTACTTC.

This clone was recorded only once. The gene calls are TRBV19 and TRBJ2-1; 10 nucleotides line up with TRBD2. The CDR3 loop spans 15 amino acids. The germline V gene has CDR1 LNHDA and CDR2 SQIVND (reference sequence). J gave up 9 bases and V 0 bases, and 5 bases lay outside the gene matches. The chain's CDR3 is CASSIEIRLAGEQFF. The CDR3 bases are TGTGCCAGTAGTATAGAGATACGACTAGCGGGTGAGCAGTTCTTC. Combining the CDR3 with reference TRBV19 and TRBJ2-1 gives the whole variable domain DGGITQSPKYLFRKEGQNVTLSCEQNLNHDAMYWYRQDPGQGLRLIYYSQIVNDFQKGDIAEGYSVSREKKESFPLTVTSAQKNPTAFYLCASSIEIRLAGEQFFGPGTRLTVL.

The chain has TRBV18 and TRBJ2-3; D not certain. The ends were cut back, 1 base at V and 4 bases at J, with 6 bases in the middle. The CDR3 spans 13 residues. Germline V lookup: CDR1 KGHSH, CDR2 LQKENI. The CDR3, as DNA: TGTGCCAGCTCACCACAGAGGTCAGATACGCAGTATTTT. This sequence encodes CASSPQRSDTQYF.

The gene calls are TRBV5-6 and TRBJ2-7; D possibly corresponds to TRBD2 (5 bases). Germline V CDR1 and CDR2: SGHDT, YYEEEE. This CDR3 has 15 amino acids. V was pared by 4 bases and J by 2 bases, with 16 bases between. The CDR3 reads CASSPPPPAAYEQYF. Written as DNA, the CDR3 is TGTGCCAGCAGCCCCCCCCCTCCAGCGGCCTACGAGCAGTACTTC.

The chain carries TRBV18 and TRBJ1-3; D remains unclear. The V and J ends lost 1 base and 3 bases respectively, with 7 bases between them. CDR3 length: 14 residues. Germline assignment: CDR1 KGHSH and CDR2 LQKENI. The CDR3 DNA sequence: TGTGCCAGCTCACCACTTTACAGTGGAAACACCATATATTTT. This gives the protein CASSPLYSGNTIYF.

In its sample, this clone was seen a few times. This chain connects TRBV19 to TRBJ1-2; 8 bases are a match to TRBD1. CDR1 LNHDA and CDR2 SQIVND come from the germline V gene (reference sequence). V lost 3 bases and J lost 2; bases outside the gene matches: 5. This CDR3 region has 15 residues. This CDR3 is CASSIGDRYNYGYTF. The CDR3 DNA follows: TGTGCCAGTAGTATTGGGGACAGGTACAACTATGGCTACACCTTC.

The CDR3 is CAISESSDSPLHF. CDR3 sequence (DNA): TGTGCCATCAGTGAGTCGTCCGATTCACCCCTCCACTTT. The chain carries TRBV10-3 and TRBJ1-6; no reliable D call. The CDR3 consists of 13 residues. The germline V gene encodes CDR1 ENHRY and CDR2 SYGVKD. With 0 bases removed from V and 8 bases from J, the gap between germline ends came to 5 bases.

This clone has only one observation. The gene calls are TRBV5-1 and TRBJ2-3, with unresolved D. Trimming left V 0 bases short and J 4 bases short, with 6 bases between. Germline CDR1 is SGHRS and CDR2 is YFSETQ. CDR3 length: 13 amino acids. The CDR3 reads CASSLGGADTQYF. CDR3 sequence (DNA): TGCGCCAGCAGCTTGGGAGGCGCAGATACGCAGTATTTT.

The gene calls are TRBV28 and TRBJ2-7, with 10 bases aligning to TRBD1. There are 14 residues in the CDR3. Germline CDR1 MDHEN, CDR2 SYDVKM. J gave up 5 bases and V 7 bases, and 8 bases lay outside the gene matches. In nucleotides, the CDR3 is TGTGCCAGCATTGCGGACAGGGGGGGGCACGAGCAGTACTTC. It translates to CASIADRGGHEQYF.

The chain recombines TRBV28 with TRBJ1-1, with 7 bases that match TRBD1. This CDR3 is built from 14 residues. Germline loops: CDR1 MDHEN, CDR2 SYDVKM. Trimming at V came to 10 bases and at J to 0 bases, leaving 8 bases not matched to a gene. The CDR3 loop reads CATFKGTVNTEAFF. CDR3 nucleotides: TGTGCCACCTTTAAGGGGACAGTGAACACTGAAGCTTTCTTT.